Detailed here is one TCR beta chain. Its antigen is unknown. V was clipped by 9 bases and J by 8 bases; unmatched bases: 10. CDR1 and CDR2 from the germline V gene are MDHEN and SYDVKM. The CDR3 contains 13 residues. The method was immunoSEQ multiplex PCR; TCRdb's version includes in-frame clones alone and lacks a portion of them. The table has fewer than 550,000 clones, over 75% seen once. The data originate from a study of shared clonotypes between healthy human individuals. Points from the study as a whole: Owing to a small donor count, the genetic and exposure-history diversity represented was limited. It was anticipated that sequencing depth would influence how many clonotypes donors shared.

V gene TRBV28 combines with J gene TRBJ1-2; 9 nucleotides align to TRBD1. Sequenced material: PBMCs. The source of this sequence is a woman between 40 and 50 years old in good health. Some clones in this sample may be carry-over from other donors' samples. The CDR3 nucleotides are TGTGCCAGTCGACCGGGACAGGGCGCCGGCTACACCTTC. The encoded protein is CASRPGQGAGYTF.